Each of the 29 T cell receptor beta chains below was sequenced from the same sample in a study of radiation and T cells in renal cell carcinoma (dated by TCRdb to 2018 to 2021). The intended sense of this specimen's time point label: baseline pretreatment blood. The meaning of the sample's treatment or condition label: 15 Gy SBRT to primary tumor, nephrectomy 4 weeks later. The library was produced with the immunoSEQ multiplex PCR assay. Entries here come from immuneACCESS through TCRdb and include only in-frame sequences with V and J called. Some clones fail to appear in such tables; in the studies checked, an unresolved V gene covers under half of the shortfall, and the cause of the remainder is unknown. Across this sample there are more than 20,000 clones, with approximately 80% seen only once. Of the sample, approximately 42% falls within the top ten clones. The sequences come from blood, collected from a patient whose treatment included radiotherapy and nephrectomy. The receptors come from a man between 60 and 75 years old with renal cell carcinoma.

CDR3 sequence: CAWSEGRGFTEAFF. The CDR3, as DNA: TGTGCCTGGAGTGAAGGCAGGGGGTTCACTGAAGCTTTCTTT. The chain uses TRBV30 and TRBJ1-1, with 7 nucleotides matching TRBD1. There are 14 residues in the CDR3. Trimming removed 1 base from V and 4 bases from J; junction bases left unmatched: 6. The germline V gene encodes CDR1 GTSNPN and CDR2 SVGIG (reference sequence).

The CDR3 protein is CASSHPSGGLAGYEQYF. CDR3 sequence (DNA): TGTGCCAGCAGCCACCCAAGCGGTGGACTAGCAGGCTACGAGCAGTACTTC. The V call is TRBV4-2, the J call TRBJ2-7; TRBD2 aligns across 8 bases. V gave up 3 bases and J gave up 3 bases; unmatched junction bases: 13. The CDR3 length is 17 residues. The germline V gene encodes CDR1 LGHNA and CDR2 YNFKEQ.

This chain uses TRBV6-5 with TRBJ1-2; the match to TRBD1 covers 7 bases. V dropped 2 bases and J dropped 3; count of bases not matched to a gene: 6. This CDR3 comprises 15 residues. Germline values: CDR1 MNHEY, CDR2 SVGAGI. The chain's CDR3 is CASSYIGGTDYGYTF. As DNA, the CDR3 is TGTGCCAGCAGTTACATTGGGGGGACAGACTATGGCTACACCTTC.

V and J are TRBV6-6 and TRBJ1-2, with D unclear. V lost 8 bases, J lost 6 bases, and 16 bases lay in between. The CDR3 covers 13 residues. CDR1 MNHNY and CDR2 SVGAGI come from the germline V gene (reference sequence). The CDR3 spells CASVPRLVDGYTF. CDR3 coding DNA: TGTGCCAGCGTCCCCCGGCTTGTGGATGGCTACACCTTC.

The chain couples TRBV9 to TRBJ1-3; D call uncertain. The CDR3 runs 16 residues. Trimming removed 2 bases at V and 2 bases at J, with 14 bases between. Germline CDR1 SGDLS, CDR2 YYNGEE. Here the CDR3 DNA reads TGTGCCAGCAGCGTTTCACCGAGTGCCCCTGGAAACACCATATATTTT. Translating it yields CASSVSPSAPGNTIYF.

The chain is built from TRBV4-3 and TRBJ2-1, with D unclear. Germline V gene sequence: CDR1 LGHNA, CDR2 YSLEER. The V gene lost 4 bases and the J gene lost 0 bases, with 10 bases spanning the gap. CDR3 size: 15 residues. The CDR3 DNA reads as TGCGCCAGCAGCCCGCAAGAAGACTCCTACAATGAGCAGTTCTTC. It is translated as CASSPQEDSYNEQFF.

The chain is built from TRBV11-3 and TRBJ1-2; D is unclear. CDR3 length: 13 amino acids. The V gene lost 1 base and the J gene lost 5 bases, with 8 bases spanning the gap. Germline V gene sequence: CDR1 SGHNT, CDR2 YENEEA. This CDR3 is CASSLVYGYGYTF. The DNA for the CDR3 is TGTGCCAGCAGCTTAGTCTACGGTTATGGCTACACCTTC.

The chain employs TRBV18 and TRBJ1-1; 10 positions agree with TRBD1. After removal of 6 bases from V and 3 bases from J, the junction contained 7 bases not matched to a gene. The CDR3 covers 15 residues. In germline, CDR1 is KGHSH, CDR2 LQKENI. CDR3 nucleotides: TGTGCCAGCTCTCCCCCGGACAGGGGGGACACTGAAGCTTTCTTT. This encodes CASSPPDRGDTEAFF. Full variable domain (remainder filled in from reference TRBV18 and TRBJ1-1): NAGVMQNPRHLVRRRGQEARLRCSPMKGHSHVYWYRQLPEEGLKFMVYLQKENIIDESGMPKERFSAEFPKEGPSILRIQQVVRGDSAAYFCASSPPDRGDTEAFFGQGTRLTVV.

CDR3 coding DNA: TGTGCCAGCAGACCAGCCTCAGCCAGGGACGCCTCGCAGTACTTC. Amino acids: CASRPASARDASQYF. V and J are TRBV6-5 and TRBJ2-7, with D possibly being TRBD1 or TRBD2 (5 bases each). V lost 6 bases and J lost 9, with 24 bases in between. The CDR3 covers 15 residues. CDR1 is MNHEY, CDR2 SVGAGI, per germline.

This chain connects TRBV5-1 to TRBJ2-2, with a tentative D call TRBD1 (5 bases). The CDR3 length is 16 residues. Trimming took 5 bases from V and 0 from J, leaving 14 bases between them. Germline CDR1 and CDR2: SGHRS and YFSETQ. The CDR3 DNA is TGCGCCAGCAGGTGGGGCCCGTTCGCGAACACCGGGGAGCTGTTTTTT. Amino acid sequence: CASRWGPFANTGELFF.

This clone turned up a few times. This chain's CDR3 is CSVEGGRERGTDTQYF. The CDR3, as DNA: TGCAGCGTTGAAGGCGGAAGGGAAAGAGGCACAGATACGCAGTATTTT. The chain joins TRBV29-1 to TRBJ2-3; D unclear. Looked up from germline, CDR1 is SQVTM and CDR2 is ANQGSEA. This CDR3 region has 16 residues. The V end lost 1 base, the J end lost 1 base, and 15 bases lay between the germline ends.

This chain uses TRBV5-5 with TRBJ2-1; D uncertain. The V and J ends lost 0 bases and 8 bases respectively, with 6 bases between them. CDR1 and CDR2 from the germline V gene are SGHKS and YYEKEE (reference sequence). The CDR3 has 12 residues. The CDR3 spells CASSLVVYEQFF. The CDR3 DNA is TGTGCCAGCAGCTTGGTGGTCTATGAGCAGTTCTTC.

CDR3 residues: CASSTRTSGYQETQYF. CDR3 in DNA: TGTGCCAGCAGCACTAGGACTAGCGGGTATCAAGAGACCCAGTACTTC. The chain uses TRBV5-6 and TRBJ2-5, with 11 positions matching TRBD2. Germline CDR1 SGHDT, CDR2 YYEEEE. The CDR3 runs to 16 residues. The V gene end was trimmed by 4 bases and the J gene end by 2 bases; junction bases not matched to a gene: 7.

V is TRBV6-5 and J is TRBJ2-7; no clear D. This CDR3 is built from 12 residues. With 9 bases removed from V and 5 bases from J, the gap between germline ends came to 14 bases. The germline V gene encodes CDR1 MNHEY and CDR2 SVGAGI. CDR3 bases: TGTGCCAGTGGAAGGCTAGTGGACGAGCAGTACTTC. Encoded protein: CASGRLVDEQYF.

J is TRBJ1-2 and V is TRBV5-1; TRBD1 might be the D (6 bases). Germline V lookup: CDR1 SGHRS, CDR2 YFSETQ. The ends were cut back, 4 bases at V and 1 base at J, with 20 bases in the middle. The CDR3 runs 17 residues. The CDR3 DNA reads TGCGCCAGCAGCAGACTCGGACAGCACCGTTTTAACTATGGCTACACCTTC. Translating it yields CASSRLGQHRFNYGYTF. The whole variable domain, filled in from reference TRBV5-1 and TRBJ1-2, reads KAGVTQTPRYLIKTRGQQVTLSCSPISGHRSVSWYQQTPGQGLQFLFEYFSETQRNKGNFPGRFSGRQFSNSRSEMNVSTLELGDSALYLCASSRLGQHRFNYGYTFGSGTRLTVV.

Only one count was recorded for this clone. The chain has TRBV5-8 and TRBJ1-3; D remains ambiguous. The CDR3 contains 17 residues. Trimming removed 3 bases at V and 5 bases at J, with 21 bases between. Germline lookup yields CDR1 SGHTS and CDR2 YDEGEE. The CDR3, as DNA: TGTGCCAGCAGCTACCCGCGAAGGCGGAGGGCCCGAAACACCATATATTTT. Translating it yields CASSYPRRRRARNTIYF.

This clone is termed large. The V gene is TRBV7-9, the J gene TRBJ2-3; D is uncertain. Trimming took 7 bases from V and 5 from J, leaving 16 bases between them. From germline, CDR1 is SEHNR and CDR2 FQNEAQ (reference sequence). This CDR3 comprises 14 residues. The CDR3 DNA is TGTGCCAGCATGCTGCGAGGCTTTGGAGATACGCAGTATTTT. It yields the protein CASMLRGFGDTQYF.

This clone has only one observation. The gene calls are TRBV7-2 and TRBJ1-4; TRBD1 aligns across 7 bases. The CDR3 contains 14 residues. CDR1 and CDR2 (germline): SGHTA, FQGNSA. V was pared by 1 base and J by 8 bases, with 4 bases of the junction left unmatched. This CDR3 reads CASSLDRGEEKLFF. The CDR3 bases are TGTGCCAGCAGCTTAGACAGGGGTGAGGAAAAACTGTTTTTT. The whole variable domain, filled in from reference TRBV7-2 and TRBJ1-4, reads GAGVSQSPSNKVTEKGKDVELRCDPISGHTALYWYRQSLGQGLEFLIYFQGNSAPDKSGLPSDRFSAERTGGSVSTLTIQRTQQEDSAVYLCASSLDRGEEKLFFGSGTQLSVL.

The V gene is TRBV2, the J gene TRBJ1-1; maybe TRBD1 (5 bases). Germline lookup yields CDR1 SNHLY and CDR2 FYNNEI. V was cut by 5 bases and J by 5 bases, with 12 bases left in between. This CDR3 contains 13 residues. CDR3 protein: CASSLLGETEAFF. The DNA for the CDR3 is TGTGCCAGCAGTCTACTAGGGGAAACTGAAGCTTTCTTT.

Only a few counts were recorded for this clone. V and J are TRBV16 and TRBJ1-5, with TRBD1 identical over 12 bases. After removal of 6 bases from V and 10 bases from J, the junction contained 4 bases not matched to a gene. Germline V gene lookup returns CDR1 KGHSY and CDR2 FQNENV. This CDR3 region has 13 residues. The CDR3 DNA sequence: TGTGCCAGCAGTCGGGACAGGGGGCAACCCCAGCATTTT. Residues: CASSRDRGQPQHF. The whole variable domain, remainder taken from reference TRBV16 and TRBJ1-5, is GEEVAQTPKHLVRGEGQKAKLYCAPIKGHSYVFWYQQVLKNEFKFLISFQNENVFDETGMPKERFSAKCLPNSPCSLEIQATKLEDSAVYFCASSRDRGQPQHFGDGTRLSIL.

The V call is TRBV12-5, the J call TRBJ2-3, with 9 positions matching TRBD1. Unmatched junction bases numbered 0, after V lost 1 base and J lost 1 base. The CDR3 is 15 amino acids. Germline assignment: CDR1 LGHNT and CDR2 FRNRAP. CDR3 DNA: TGTGCTAGTGGTTTGGGACAGGGGGGCACAGATACGCAGTATTTT. It is translated as CASGLGQGGTDTQYF.

The rearrangement uses TRBV18 and TRBJ1-5; maybe TRBD1 (5 bases). This CDR3 has 14 amino acids. Germline assignment: CDR1 KGHSH and CDR2 LQKENI. V shed 3 bases and J shed 2 bases, with 8 bases lying between them. The CDR3 region is CASSPGGGNQPQHF. The CDR3 DNA reads TGTGCCAGCTCACCGGGGGGGGGCAATCAGCCCCAGCATTTT.

The CDR3 region is CASSLSGVGTYQNEQFF. The CDR3 DNA reads as TGTGCCAGCAGTTTATCGGGGGTAGGAACCTATCAAAATGAGCAGTTCTTC. This chain uses TRBV27 with TRBJ2-1; D is perhaps TRBD1 or TRBD2 (5 bases each). CDR1 is MNHEY and CDR2 is SMNVEV in the germline V gene (reference sequence). This CDR3 has 17 amino acids. V lost 0 bases and J lost 7, with 19 bases in between.

This chain connects TRBV5-1 to TRBJ2-1; TRBD2 is a possible D gene (6 bases). The CDR3 is made up of 15 amino acids. Trimming stripped 4 bases from V and 7 bases from J, with 18 bases between. The germline V gene has CDR1 SGHRS and CDR2 YFSETQ. The CDR3 sequence: CASSETQAGRNEQFF. DNA of the CDR3: TGCGCCAGCAGCGAAACACAAGCGGGCCGAAATGAGCAGTTCTTC.

This rearrangement joins TRBV27 to TRBJ1-2; possibly TRBD1 for D (5 bases). This CDR3 is built from 13 residues. Trimming removed 2 bases at V and 4 bases at J, with 8 bases between. CDR1 is MNHEY and CDR2 is SMNVEV in the germline V gene (reference sequence). CDR3 bases: TGTGCCAGCAGTTTAAGGGGCAGCTATGGCTACACCTTC. It specifies CASSLRGSYGYTF.

The V gene is TRBV6-5, the J gene TRBJ1-6; maybe TRBD1 (5 bases). The germline gives CDR1 MNHEY, CDR2 SVGAGI. Trimming shortened V by 3 bases and J by 3 bases, and 12 bases separated the two germline ends. The CDR3 consists of 16 residues. The CDR3 DNA sequence: TGTGCCAGCAGTTATTCCGGGACCCTCTATAATTCACCCCTCCACTTT. Translation gives CASSYSGTLYNSPLHF.

V is TRBV18 and J is TRBJ2-1; TRBD1 or TRBD2 may be the D gene (5 bases each). V gave up 3 bases and J gave up 4 bases, with 16 bases separating them. Germline CDR1 reads KGHSH; CDR2 reads LQKENI. The CDR3 sequence is 16 residues long. CDR3 amino acids: CASSPFQRGQYNEQFF. DNA of the CDR3: TGTGCCAGCTCACCCTTCCAACGGGGCCAGTACAATGAGCAGTTCTTC.

The genes are TRBV6-4 and TRBJ2-7; D perhaps matches TRBD2 (6 bases). Trimming took off 2 bases at V and 1 base at J, with 15 bases between the two ends. In germline, CDR1 is MRHNA, CDR2 SNTAGT. The CDR3 extends over 16 amino acids. The CDR3 reads CASSDVGGLPSYEQYF. The CDR3 DNA reads as TGTGCCAGCAGTGACGTCGGGGGACTGCCGTCCTACGAGCAGTACTTC.

V is TRBV7-6 and J is TRBJ2-1, with no clear D. Germline CDR1 SGHVS, CDR2 FNYEAQ. The CDR3 runs to 14 residues. V lost 5 bases, J lost 4 bases, and 12 bases lay in between. The chain's CDR3 is CASSPLDRYNEQFF. CDR3 DNA sequence: TGTGCCAGCAGCCCCCTCGATCGGTACAATGAGCAGTTCTTC.